This T cell receptor beta chain was found in a study of T-cell memory formation after mild COVID-19. This clonotype was recorded at least ten times. The CDR3 extends over 15 amino acids. V was shortened by 1 base and J by 4 bases, with 13 bases between the two germline ends. Germline loops: CDR1 LGHNA, CDR2 YSLEER. TCRdb used MiXCR to reprocess the 5' RACE reads, holding one entry per CDR3 protein. The table shows roughly 300,000 distinct CDR3 sequences, with around 8% occurring only once. This TCR came from a man aged 18-30 years who had mild COVID-19 (a few samples of this study predate the infection). Cell type and time point are not known. The sample was PBMCs or a T cell subset sorted from them (not recorded which). The V gene is TRBV4-3, the J gene TRBJ1-2; D possibly corresponds to TRBD1 (5 bases). The chain's CDR3 is CASSQGGAPVYGYTF. CDR3 nucleotides: TGCGCCAGCAGCCAAGGCGGGGCGCCAGTCTATGGCTACACCTTC.